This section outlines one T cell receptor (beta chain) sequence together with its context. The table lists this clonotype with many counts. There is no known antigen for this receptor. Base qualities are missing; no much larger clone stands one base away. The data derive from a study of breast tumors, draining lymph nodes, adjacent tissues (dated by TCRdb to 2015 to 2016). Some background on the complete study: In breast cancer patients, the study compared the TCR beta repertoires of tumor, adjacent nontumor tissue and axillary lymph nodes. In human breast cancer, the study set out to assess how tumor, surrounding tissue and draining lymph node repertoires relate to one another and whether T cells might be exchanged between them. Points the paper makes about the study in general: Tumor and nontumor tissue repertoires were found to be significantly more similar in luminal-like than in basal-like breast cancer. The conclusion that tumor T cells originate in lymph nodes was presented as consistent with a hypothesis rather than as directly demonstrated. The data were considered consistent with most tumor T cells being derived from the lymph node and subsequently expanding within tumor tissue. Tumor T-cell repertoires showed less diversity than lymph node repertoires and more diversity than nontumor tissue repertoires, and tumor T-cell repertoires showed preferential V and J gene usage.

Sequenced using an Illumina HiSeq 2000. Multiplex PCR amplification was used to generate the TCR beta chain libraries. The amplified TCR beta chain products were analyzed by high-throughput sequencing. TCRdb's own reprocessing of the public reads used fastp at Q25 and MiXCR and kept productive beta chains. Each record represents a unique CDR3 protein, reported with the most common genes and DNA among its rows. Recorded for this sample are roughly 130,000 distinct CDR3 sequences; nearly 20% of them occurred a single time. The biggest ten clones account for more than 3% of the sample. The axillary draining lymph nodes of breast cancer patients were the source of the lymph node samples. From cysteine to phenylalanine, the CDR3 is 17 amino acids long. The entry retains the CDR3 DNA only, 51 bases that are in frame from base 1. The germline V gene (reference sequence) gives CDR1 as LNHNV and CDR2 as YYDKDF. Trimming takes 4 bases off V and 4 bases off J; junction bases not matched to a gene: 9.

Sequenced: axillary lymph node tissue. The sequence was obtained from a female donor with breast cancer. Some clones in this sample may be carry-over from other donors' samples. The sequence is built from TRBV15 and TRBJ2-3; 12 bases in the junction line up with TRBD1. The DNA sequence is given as TGTGCCACCAGCACCCCCCTGGGACAGGGGGCTTCAGATACGCAGTATTTT. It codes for CATSTPLGQGASDTQYF.